This TCR beta chain appears in the sequencing data of a study of CD8+ T cells in alopecia areata. Study-level information: Oral tofacitinib (5 to 10 mg twice daily) was administered to treated patients. Tofacitinib therapy took 6 to 18 months; 6 months off drug came after.

Once RNA had been extracted, it was reverse transcribed into cDNA to act as the sequencing template. This table comes from immunoSEQ multiplex PCR, and its TCRdb copy is limited to in-frame clones, with some not included. Among 150,000 to 200,000 clones, roughly 61% were seen once, and the ten largest hold over 10%. V lost 4 bases to trimming and J lost 4 bases, with 16 bases between them. The CDR3 consists of 15 residues. Per germline, CDR1 MDHEN and CDR2 SYDVKM. Findings of the study overall: Normal scalp had lower clonality than lesional scalp, with alopecia totalis/universalis lesions showing this most strongly.

Regarding treatment: oral pan-JAK inhibitor, 5-10 mg twice daily. Lesional scalp punch biopsies and peripheral blood were collected from alopecia areata patients. With respect to this clone: Its target is unknown.

The TCR sequence derives from a human donor with alopecia areata. The starting material was CD8+ T cells sorted from blood, obtained at week 24, from a patient treated with tofacitinib. V and J are TRBV28 and TRBJ1-2, with D perhaps matching TRBD1 (5 bases). CDR3 loop: CASSSDLTDAYGYTF. The CDR3 DNA reads as TGTGCCAGCAGTTCCGACCTGACAGACGCCTATGGCTACACCTTC.